The 26 T cell receptor beta chains below were found in one sample sequenced in a study of blood T cell repertoires in COVID-19. TCRdb's copy holds only in-frame clones and misses some; the assay was immunoSEQ multiplex PCR. The data show 250,000 to 350,000 clones, around 89% seen once. The sample taken for sequencing was PBMCs or T cells enriched from blood (not recorded which). These receptors came from a woman aged 55 to 70 in a cohort exposed to, infected with or recovered from COVID-19 (not recorded which).

V and J are TRBV21-1 and TRBJ2-3; the table's D call, TRBD2, was not checked against the DNA. TRBV21-1 is flagged as a pseudogene. The CDR3 spans 16 residues. CDR3 sequence: CASSNVRQRDTDTQYF. In DNA, the CDR3 is TGTGCCAGCAGCAATGTTCGACAGCGGGACACAGATACGCAGTATTTT.

The CDR3 DNA sequence: TGCGCCAGCAGCTTGGATGCGGGGCGTCAGGATACGCAGTATTTT. Translation gives CASSLDAGRQDTQYF. V is TRBV5-1 and J is TRBJ2-3; maybe TRBD2 (6 bases). The CDR3 is made up of 15 amino acids. Germline CDR1 SGHRS, CDR2 YFSETQ. The V end lost 0 bases, the J end lost 6 bases, and 14 bases lay between the germline ends.

V usage is TRBV11-3 and J usage is TRBJ2-7; 11 bases align to TRBD1. Per the germline V gene, CDR1 is SGHNT and CDR2 is YENEEA. The CDR3 extends over 15 amino acids. Trimming took 6 bases from V and 3 from J; bases not matched to a gene: 7. The CDR3 region has the DNA TGTGCCAGCAGTTTTACCGGGACAGGGGGCTACGAGCAGTACTTC. Its translation: CASSFTGTGGYEQYF.

The V call is TRBV7-2, the J call TRBJ2-7; TRBD2 agrees at 7 bases. The V gene end was trimmed by 4 bases and the J gene end by 5 bases; junction bases not matched to a gene: 11. Germline CDR1 and CDR2: SGHTA and FQGNSA. The CDR3 is 15 residues long. The CDR3 bases are TGTGCCAGCAGCTCCCGAGCTGGACTAGTAAACGAGCAGTACTTC. It codes for CASSSRAGLVNEQYF.

The rearrangement joins TRBV12-3 or TRBV12-4 to TRBJ2-1; D may be TRBD2 (5 bases). Between the trimmed V and J ends, which lost 5 bases and 8 bases, there was a span of 10 bases. The CDR3 is 12 residues long. CDR3 residues: CASSKLVHEQFF. CDR3 sequence (DNA): TGTGCCAGCAGTAAACTAGTCCATGAGCAGTTCTTC.

The J gene is TRBJ2-7, the V gene TRBV16; D is possibly TRBD1 (5 bases). V lost 3 bases to trimming and J lost 3 bases, with 15 bases between them. The CDR3 extends over 15 amino acids. Germline CDR1 is KGHSY and CDR2 is FQNENV. For the CDR3, the DNA is TGTGCCAGCAGCCACGCAGGGTCTGCAGGCTACGAGCAGTACTTC. This sequence encodes CASSHAGSAGYEQYF.

V is TRBV7-3 and J is TRBJ2-2, with a possible D match to TRBD2 (7 bases). The CDR3 contains 17 residues. Germline assignment: CDR1 SGHTA and CDR2 FQGTGA. The V and J ends lost 3 bases and 0 bases respectively, with 14 bases between them. The CDR3 is CASSFLGGGANTGELFF. The CDR3 nucleotides are TGTGCCAGCAGCTTCTTAGGAGGGGGGGCGAACACCGGGGAGCTGTTTTTT.

The V and J genes are TRBV3-1 (or the pseudogene TRBV3-2) and TRBJ1-2; D unresolved. The CDR3 has 13 amino acids. Germline-derived CDR1 and CDR2 are LGHDT and YNNKEL (reference sequence). V was cut by 1 base and J by 5 bases, with 8 bases left in between. The CDR3 sequence is CASSQGLRYGYTF. The DNA for the CDR3 is TGTGCCAGCAGCCAAGGATTGAGATATGGCTACACCTTC.

This rearrangement joins TRBV2 to TRBJ1-2; 11 bases are shared with TRBD1. CDR3 size: 16 residues. Germline values: CDR1 SNHLY, CDR2 FYNNEI. V lost 1 base and J lost 6; bases outside the gene matches: 7. The CDR3 DNA follows: TGTGCCAGCAGTGAAGATCCATGGACAGGGGGCAATGGCTACACCTTC. As protein: CASSEDPWTGGNGYTF.

Written as DNA, the CDR3 is TGTGCCAGCAGCCGGAGGGCCTCTGGGGCCAACGTCCTGACTTTC. The encoded protein is CASSRRASGANVLTF. The V and J genes are TRBV28 and TRBJ2-6; D is possibly TRBD2 (6 bases). Per germline, CDR1 MDHEN and CDR2 SYDVKM. The CDR3 sequence is 15 residues long. Trimming took 6 bases from V and 0 from J, leaving 9 bases between them.

This chain joins TRBV2 and TRBJ1-6; no clear D gene. V shed 6 bases and J shed 5 bases, with 8 bases lying between them. The CDR3 is made up of 13 amino acids. The germline gives CDR1 SNHLY, CDR2 FYNNEI. CDR3 coding DNA: TGTGCCAGCAGGGAGTGGGATAATTCACCCCTCCACTTT. Translation: CASREWDNSPLHF.

This chain joins TRBV19 and TRBJ2-2, with 15 bases aligning to TRBD2. The CDR3 spans 17 residues. Germline-derived CDR1 and CDR2 are LNHDA and SQIVND (reference sequence). The trim removed 3 bases at V and 7 bases at J, leaving 6 bases unmatched. CDR3: CASSIGLAGGMRGELFF. In DNA form, the CDR3 reads TGTGCCAGTAGTATTGGACTAGCGGGAGGGATGCGCGGGGAGCTGTTTTTT.

The chain recombines TRBV10-1 with TRBJ2-1; 9 bases are a match to TRBD2. This CDR3 spans 14 amino acids. After removal of 4 bases from V and 5 bases from J, the junction contained 3 bases not matched to a gene. Germline CDR1 WNHNN, CDR2 SYGVQD (reference sequence). CDR3 residues: CASSAGLANNEQFF. CDR3 nucleotide sequence: TGCGCCAGCAGTGCAGGACTAGCGAACAATGAGCAGTTCTTC.

This chain joins TRBV11-3 and TRBJ1-1; the match to TRBD1 covers 7 bases. Germline V gene lookup returns CDR1 SGHNT and CDR2 YENEEA. With V trimmed by 5 bases and J by 4 bases, 7 bases remained unmatched. The CDR3 is 14 amino acids. CDR3 sequence reads: CASSPTGLGTEAFF. For the CDR3, the DNA is TGTGCCAGCAGCCCGACAGGGCTTGGCACTGAAGCTTTCTTT.

CDR3 amino acids: CASSLGTRDRVSEQYF. DNA of the CDR3: TGTGCCAGCAGCTTAGGGACCCGGGACAGGGTTAGCGAGCAGTACTTC. The rearrangement uses TRBV13 and TRBJ2-7; 9 positions agree with TRBD1. CDR1 is PRHDT and CDR2 is FYEKMQ in the germline V gene (reference sequence). This CDR3 is built from 16 residues. J gave up 6 bases and V 0 bases, and 9 bases lay outside the gene matches.

The CDR3 protein is CASSHGGVNQPQHF. DNA of the CDR3: TGTGCCAGCAGCCATGGGGGGGTGAATCAGCCCCAGCATTTT. The chain combines TRBV11-2 with TRBJ1-5; a weak D match, TRBD1 (5 bases). Trimming removed 5 bases from V and 4 bases from J, with 12 bases in between. CDR1 SGHAT and CDR2 FQNNGV come from the germline V gene. CDR3 size: 14 residues.

V and J are TRBV6-5 and TRBJ2-7; 8 nucleotides line up with TRBD2. This CDR3 has 13 residues. Germline V CDR1 and CDR2: MNHEY, SVGAGI. V lost 6 bases and J lost 4; bases outside the gene matches: 5. The CDR3 DNA reads as TGTGCCAGCAGAGGGACTAGTCTGTACGAGCAGTACTTC. Translating gives CASRGTSLYEQYF.

The gene calls are TRBV19 and TRBJ1-1, with D uncertain. CDR1 and CDR2 (germline): LNHDA, SQIVND (reference sequence). V was clipped by 3 bases and J by 2 bases, with 7 bases between them. This CDR3 is 13 amino acids long. The DNA of the CDR3 is TGTGCCAGTAGTATGCGGATAAACACTGAAGCTTTCTTT. Translated: CASSMRINTEAFF.

The chain recombines TRBV29-1 with TRBJ2-5, with a tentative D call TRBD1 (6 bases). CDR1 and CDR2 from the germline V gene are SQVTM and ANQGSEA. Trimming cost V 4 bases and J 5 bases, with 17 bases left between them. This CDR3 has 14 amino acids. DNA of the CDR3: TGCAGCGTTGGGGTCGGCAGGGGTGGGGAGACCCAGTACTTC. Translating gives CSVGVGRGGETQYF.

This clone has only one observation. The CDR3 sequence is CASSVFTGPFRTGVDYGYTF. For the CDR3, the DNA is TGTGCCAGCAGCGTTTTTACCGGACCTTTCCGGACAGGGGTTGACTATGGCTACACCTTC. This chain connects TRBV9 to TRBJ1-2, with TRBD1 matching 9 bases. Germline CDR1 SGDLS, CDR2 YYNGEE. V shed 2 bases, J shed 3 bases, and the junction held 20 bases outside the gene matches. This CDR3 has 20 amino acids.

V usage is TRBV11-2 and J usage is TRBJ2-3; TRBD2 aligns across 7 bases. The CDR3 spans 16 residues. Per germline, CDR1 SGHAT and CDR2 FQNNGV. The junction had 8 bases not matched to a gene; V was cut back by 5 bases and J by 0 bases. This CDR3 reads CASSRIWGGSTDTQYF. The CDR3, as DNA: TGTGCCAGCAGCCGAATTTGGGGGGGTAGCACAGATACGCAGTATTTT.

The chain recombines TRBV4-2 with TRBJ2-7, with D perhaps matching TRBD1 (5 bases). V lost 2 bases to trimming and J lost 1 base, with 6 bases between them. This CDR3 comprises 13 residues. CDR1 and CDR2 from the germline V gene are LGHNA and YNFKEQ. DNA for the CDR3: TGTGCCAGCAGCCAAAGACAGTCCTACGAGCAGTACTTC. Translating it yields CASSQRQSYEQYF.

V and J are TRBV13 and TRBJ2-5; D may be TRBD2 (5 bases). The CDR3 has 13 residues. Trimming cost V 0 bases and J 3 bases, with 5 bases left between them. Per germline, CDR1 PRHDT and CDR2 FYEKMQ (reference sequence). The CDR3 DNA follows: TGTGCCAGCAGCTTAGGACTAGAAGAGACCCAGTACTTC. Translating it yields CASSLGLEETQYF.

J is TRBJ1-5 and V is TRBV5-5; 10 nucleotides align to TRBD1. This CDR3 has 14 amino acids. J was trimmed by 5 bases and V by 4 bases; bases with no gene match: 3. Per germline, CDR1 SGHKS and CDR2 YYEKEE (reference sequence). The CDR3, as DNA: TGTGCCAGCAGCCCGGACAGGGGGGATCAGCCCCAGCATTTT. It translates to CASSPDRGDQPQHF.

CDR3 in amino acids: CASSFGGSGGYTF. CDR3 bases: TGCGCCAGCAGCTTTGGGGGGTCCGGAGGCTACACCTTC. This chain joins TRBV5-1 and TRBJ1-2; possibly TRBD1 for D (5 bases). The V and J ends lost 2 bases and 8 bases respectively, with 13 bases between them. Germline V gives CDR1 SGHRS, CDR2 YFSETQ. This CDR3 has 13 residues.

This clone showed up just once. The rearrangement links TRBV7-8 to TRBJ1-5; a possible D gene is TRBD1 (5 bases). The CDR3 runs to 14 residues. Trimming shortened V by 6 bases and J by 7 bases, and 16 bases separated the two germline ends. The germline gives CDR1 SGHVS, CDR2 FQNEAQ. The CDR3 DNA follows: TGTGCCAGCAGGTTGGGGGAGGTGGGGCAGCCCCAGCATTTT. Translating gives CASRLGEVGQPQHF.